A selection of T cell receptor beta chains follows, all from one sample in a study of cytomegalovirus exposure and HLA in healthy donors. TCRdb's table, derived via immunoSEQ multiplex PCR, lists solely in-frame clones and lacks some. The data hold 170,000 or so clones, with around 80% observed a single time. Sequencing input: PBMCs. The receptors come from a man younger than 30 in good health and CMV-seronegative. Each CDR3 is given with its conserved first and last residue. A D gene is named only where the DNA matches it firmly. Clone size is not always given. Where it is, it says once, few, many or a class for expanded clones.

d_call clone_size j_call v_call cdr3_length cdr3_aa cdr3_nt
NA NA TRBJ1-2 TRBV30 14 CAWTHGNSGDGYTF TGTGCCTGGACCCACGGAAACTCCGGGGATGGCTACACCTTC
NA few TRBJ1-5 TRBV4-1 17 CASSQVLPDYSNQPQHF TGCGCCAGCAGCCAAGTACTTCCAGACTATAGCAATCAGCCCCAGCATTTT
NA NA TRBJ2-2 TRBV30 12 CAWSDHVGELFF TGTGCCTGGAGTGATCATGTCGGGGAGCTGTTTTTT
NA NA TRBJ1-2 TRBV5-1 13 CASSFGGAVGYTF TGCGCCAGCAGCTTCGGAGGGGCCGTGGGCTACACCTTC
NA NA TRBJ2-1 TRBV9 15 CASSRGAEIYNEQFF TGTGCCAGCAGCCGAGGAGCGGAGATCTACAATGAGCAGTTCTTC
NA many TRBJ2-7 TRBV5-6 15 CASSPNRQGGYEQYF TGTGCCAGCAGCCCAAACCGACAGGGAGGCTACGAGCAGTACTTC
NA NA TRBJ1-6 TRBV19 14 CASKGPGRASPLHF TGTGCCAGTAAAGGCCCAGGGAGGGCTTCACCCCTCCACTTT
NA NA TRBJ2-5 TRBV6-6 14 CASSYSTGIETQYF TGTGCCAGCAGTTACTCGACAGGCATAGAGACCCAGTACTTC
NA NA TRBJ1-5 TRBV4-1 13 CASSQGDNQPQHF TGCGCCAGCAGCCAAGGAGACAATCAGCCCCAGCATTTT
NA NA TRBJ2-6 TRBV7-9 11 CASTDSNVLTF TGTGCCAGCACGGACTCCAACGTCCTGACTTTC
TRBD2 NA TRBJ2-5 TRBV6-1 14 CASSERVAGGTQYF TGTGCCAGCAGTGAGCGGGTAGCGGGAGGGACCCAGTACTTC
NA NA TRBJ2-5 TRBV4-1 18 CASSQVRGSKSDQETQYF TGCGCCAGCAGCCAAGTAAGGGGTTCTAAATCAGATCAAGAGACCCAGTACTTC
NA NA TRBJ2-2 TRBV6-1 15 CASSEAQGGTGELFF TGTGCCAGCAGTGAAGCGCAGGGGGGCACCGGGGAGCTGTTTTTT
NA NA TRBJ2-7 TRBV6-1 13 CASSERVVMEQYF TGTGCCAGCAGTGAGAGGGTGGTGATGGAGCAGTACTTC
TRBD2 NA TRBJ2-1 TRBV19 13 CASSWGLAGEQFF TGTGCCTCAAGCTGGGGACTAGCTGGGGAGCAGTTCTTC
NA NA TRBJ1-3 TRBV2 12 CASRGGGNTIYF TGTGCCAGCAGAGGAGGAGGAAACACCATATATTTT
NA NA TRBJ2-3 TRBV27 16 CASSPYRRETTDTQYF TGTGCCAGCAGTCCGTACAGGCGAGAGACGACAGATACGCAGTATTTT
NA NA TRBJ2-1 TRBV7-6 12 CASSPSRGEQFF TGTGCCAGCAGCCCAAGCCGCGGAGAGCAGTTCTTC
NA few TRBJ1-2 TRBV28 11 CASSRGYGYTF TGTGCCAGCAGCAGGGGCTATGGCTACACCTTC
TRBD1 few TRBJ2-7 TRBV6-1 15 CASSEVDRSSYEQYF TGTGCCAGCAGTGAAGTGGACAGGAGCTCCTACGAGCAGTACTTC
NA NA TRBJ2-7 TRBV28 10 CASSGYEQYF TGTGCCAGCAGCGGGTACGAGCAGTACTTC
TRBD2 NA TRBJ2-7 TRBV6-1 14 CASSIKRESVEQYF TGTGCCAGCAGTATAAAGCGGGAGTCGGTCGAGCAGTACTTC